Below, one T cell receptor beta chain is given with its context. These data belong to a study of blood T cell repertoires in COVID-19. Study in general: Researchers got acute and convalescent COVID-19 samples from the United States, Italy and Spain. Sample material is recorded as cDNA or gDNA derived from T cells, B-cell-depleted T cells, or PBMCs.

In the source study's methods: By means of reference gene primer amplification, nucleated cell counts were estimated. The repertoire was sequenced with immunoSEQ multiplex PCR; TCRdb's copy has only in-frame clones and lacks some. The DNA was the basis for D and trimming; V, J and clone size are from that table. This sample has about 250,000 clones, with approximately 81% found just once. The CDR3 extends over 15 amino acids. CDR1 SGHTA and CDR2 FQGNSA come from the germline V gene. Unmatched junction bases numbered 7, after V lost 5 bases and J lost 4 bases. This receptor was taken from a woman aged 80 or over with acute or convalescent COVID-19. The V call is TRBV7-2, the J call TRBJ2-2, with 7 bases lining up with TRBD1. Sequenced input: peripheral blood. The CDR3 DNA sequence: TGTGCCAGCAGCCCCGAGACAGGGTTCACCGGGGAGCTGTTTTTT. Amino acids: CASSPETGFTGELFF. Supplemented by reference TRBV7-2 and TRBJ2-2, the full variable domain reads GAGVSQSPSNKVTEKGKDVELRCDPISGHTALYWYRQSLGQGLEFLIYFQGNSAPDKSGLPSDRFSAERTGGSVSTLTIQRTQQEDSAVYLCASSPETGFTGELFFGEGSRLTVL.